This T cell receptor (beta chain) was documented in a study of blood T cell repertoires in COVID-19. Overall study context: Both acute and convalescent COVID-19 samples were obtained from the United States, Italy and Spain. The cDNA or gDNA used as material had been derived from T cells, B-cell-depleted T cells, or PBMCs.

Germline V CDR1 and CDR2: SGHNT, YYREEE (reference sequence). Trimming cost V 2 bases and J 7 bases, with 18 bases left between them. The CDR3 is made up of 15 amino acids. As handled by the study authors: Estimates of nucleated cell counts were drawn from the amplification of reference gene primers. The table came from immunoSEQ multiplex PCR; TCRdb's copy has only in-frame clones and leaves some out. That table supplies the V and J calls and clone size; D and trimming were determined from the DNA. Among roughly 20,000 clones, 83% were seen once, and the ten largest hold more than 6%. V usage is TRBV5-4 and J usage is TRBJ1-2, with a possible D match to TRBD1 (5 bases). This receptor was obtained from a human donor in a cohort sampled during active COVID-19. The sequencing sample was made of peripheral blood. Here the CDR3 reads CASSFHSAGLGGYTF. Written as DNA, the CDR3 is TGTGCCAGCAGCTTTCACTCCGCGGGGCTTGGTGGCTACACCTTC.